The rows below give T cell receptor beta chains drawn from one sample of a study of blood T cell repertoires in COVID-19. Data came from immunoSEQ multiplex PCR; TCRdb stores just in-frame clones and leaves some out. This sample carries some 260,000 clones, over 70% of them seen once, and the ten largest clones take about 9.4%. Sequenced material: peripheral blood. The receptors were gathered from a woman aged 70-85 years with COVID-19, enrolled during active disease. CDR3s include the opening cysteine and the closing phenylalanine or tryptophan. The D gene is left open where the match is weak. Only some rows state a clone size, as once, few, many or a class for expanded clones.

d_gene	abundance	v_gene	j_gene	CDR3nt	CDR3aa
.	.	TRBV28	TRBJ2-7	TGTGCCAGCAGTTTAGGGCAGGGTGTCCCTTACGAGCAGTACTTC	CASSLGQGVPYEQYF
.	once	TRBV19	TRBJ2-3	TGTGCCAGTGGGTCTGGCCAGCTAGGAGATACGCAGTATTTT	CASGSGQLGDTQYF
TRBD1	.	TRBV28	TRBJ1-6	TGTGCCAGCAGTTCGCCCGGGACAGGGGATAATTCACCCCTCCACTTT	CASSSPGTGDNSPLHF
.	.	TRBV4-2	TRBJ1-6	TGTGCCAGCAGCCAAGAAGAGGGACCCCTCCACTTT	CASSQEEGPLHF
TRBD1	.	TRBV28	TRBJ1-2	TGTGCCAGCAGTTCTGGACAGGGGGCTGGAGCCTTTGGCTACACCTTC	CASSSGQGAGAFGYTF
.	.	TRBV5-1	TRBJ2-7	TGCGCCAGCAGCTTGGCCGGGGAAGACTACGAGCAGTACTTC	CASSLAGEDYEQYF
TRBD2	.	TRBV9	TRBJ2-5	TGTGCCAGCAGCCTATCGAAAAGTAGCGGGGCCCTGGGCGAGACCCAGTACTTC	CASSLSKSSGALGETQYF
.	.	TRBV5-1	TRBJ2-7	TGCGCCAGCAGCTTGGTCAGTGGGGCCTCCTACGAGCAGTACTTC	CASSLVSGASYEQYF
.	once	TRBV21-1	TRBJ2-7	TGTGCCAGCAGCCCCCGATGGCGGTCAGGGTTGGTTTTATACGAGCAGTACTTC	CASSPRWRSGLVLYEQYF
.	.	TRBV5-8	TRBJ2-2	TGTGCCAGCAGCTTGGACAGGGAGCTGTTTTTT	CASSLDRELFF
.	.	TRBV19	TRBJ1-1	TGTGCCAGTACCCTCACCCCTGAGGGAGGGAGAAACACTGAAGCTTTCTTT	CASTLTPEGGRNTEAFF
.	.	TRBV4-1	TRBJ1-2	TGCGCCAGCAGCCAAGTCGGGGGGGGAGCAGTAAACTATGGCTACACCTTC	CASSQVGGGAVNYGYTF
TRBD2	once	TRBV3-1/TRBV3-2	TRBJ2-1	TGTGCCAGCAGCCGGACTAGCGGGAGCGATGAGCAGTTCTTC	CASSRTSGSDEQFF
TRBD1	.	TRBV11-1	TRBJ1-4	TGTGCCAGCAGCTCGGGACAGGGAAATGAAAAACTGTTTTTT	CASSSGQGNEKLFF
.	.	TRBV6-5	TRBJ2-3	TGTGCCAGCACTGGTAGCGGCACAGATACGCAGTATTTT	CASTGSGTDTQYF
TRBD1	.	TRBV28	TRBJ1-1	TGTGCCAGCAGTTGGGGGACAGGGACCACTGAAGCTTTCTTT	CASSWGTGTTEAFF
TRBD2	.	TRBV5-5	TRBJ2-7	TGTGCCAGCAGCTTGGTGGCTAGCGGGAGTCAGTACGAGCAGTACTTC	CASSLVASGSQYEQYF
.	.	TRBV11-3	TRBJ2-3	TGTGCCAGCAGCTTTCATAGAGGAGATACGCAGTATTTT	CASSFHRGDTQYF
.	.	TRBV18	TRBJ2-3	TGTGCCAGCTCACCCGGGGACACAATCACAGATACGCAGTATTTT	CASSPGDTITDTQYF
.	.	TRBV2	TRBJ1-5	TGTGCCAGCAGTGAAATCACAGGGTCGAGTCAGCCCCAGCATTTT	CASSEITGSSQPQHF
.	once	TRBV12-3/TRBV12-4	TRBJ2-5	TGTGCCAGCAGTTCCGGACTGCGGGAGACCCAGTACTTC	CASSSGLRETQYF
TRBD2	.	TRBV27	TRBJ2-7	TGTGCCAGCAGTATGACTAGCGGGAGGGCCTACGAGCAGTACTTC	CASSMTSGRAYEQYF
TRBD1	.	TRBV15	TRBJ1-1	TGTGCCACCAGTGTCCAGGGGGAAGGTGAAGCTTTCTTT	CATSVQGEGEAFF
TRBD2	.	TRBV6-5	TRBJ2-1	TGTGCCAGCAGTTACCATAGCGGGAGGTCCTACAATGAGCAGTTCTTC	CASSYHSGRSYNEQFF
TRBD1	.	TRBV10-3	TRBJ2-6	TGTGCCATCAATCAGGGGGACTCTGGGGCCAACGTCCTGACTTTC	CAINQGDSGANVLTF
.	.	TRBV4-2	TRBJ2-7	TGTGCCAGCAGTCAGACCGAGACTAGAATGTACGAGCAGTACTTC	CASSQTETRMYEQYF
TRBD1	.	TRBV28	TRBJ1-6	TGTGCCAGCAGTCCGGGACAGGATTTCTCACCCCTCCACTTT	CASSPGQDFSPLHF
.	.	TRBV5-1	TRBJ2-2	TGCGCCAGCAGCTCCCTAACAGGGAAAACCGGGGAGCTGTTTTTT	CASSSLTGKTGELFF
.	.	TRBV15	TRBJ1-2	TGTGCCACCAGCAGAGATGGCAGTGCAGGTGGCTACACCTTC	CATSRDGSAGGYTF
.	.	TRBV28	TRBJ1-1	TGTGCCAGCAGTTTATGGACAGCTGAAGCTTTCTTT	CASSLWTAEAFF
TRBD2	.	TRBV27	TRBJ2-3	TGTGCCAGCATGTTAGCGGGATGGGCGGATACGCAGTATTTT	CASMLAGWADTQYF
TRBD1	.	TRBV24-1	TRBJ1-3	TGTGCCACCAGTGACCGGGGGACAGCTGGAAACACCATATATTTT	CATSDRGTAGNTIYF
TRBD2	once	TRBV3-1/TRBV3-2	TRBJ2-7	TGTGCCAGCAGCCCCGGACTAGCGGGACTTTACGAGCAGTACTTC	CASSPGLAGLYEQYF
.	.	TRBV6-5	TRBJ2-2	TGTGCCAGCCGCCTGACTAGAGGGAACACCGGGGAGCTGTTTTTT	CASRLTRGNTGELFF
TRBD1	.	TRBV6-6	TRBJ1-6	TGTGCCAGCCGGGACAGCAATAATTCACCCCTCCACTTT	CASRDSNNSPLHF
TRBD1	few	TRBV10-2	TRBJ1-5	TGCGCCAGCAGTGAGTCGTGGACAGGGAGCCAGCCCCAGCATTTT	CASSESWTGSQPQHF
.	.	TRBV28	TRBJ2-3	TGTGCCAGCAGCCCCACGGGAGATACGCAGTATTTT	CASSPTGDTQYF
TRBD1	.	TRBV23-1	TRBJ2-2	TGCGCCAGCAGTCAATCGTTGGACAGGGGGCAGAACGGGGAGCTGTTTTTT	CASSQSLDRGQNGELFF
.	few	TRBV2	TRBJ2-1	TGTGCCAGCAGCCTTCTGACAGGCCCCAATGAGCAGTTCTTC	CASSLLTGPNEQFF
.	many	TRBV5-4	TRBJ1-2	TGTGCCAGCAGCCCCGACAGGCTAGCCTATGGCTACACCTTC	CASSPDRLAYGYTF
TRBD1	.	TRBV3-1/TRBV3-2	TRBJ2-3	TGTGCCAGCAGCCCGGGACAGCCTATGCAGTATTTT	CASSPGQPMQYF
TRBD2	.	TRBV27	TRBJ2-3	TGTGCCAGCAGTTCGACTAGCGGGAGCACAGATACGCAGTATTTT	CASSSTSGSTDTQYF
.	.	TRBV4-3	TRBJ1-1	TGCGCCAGCAGCCAAGATTTGGGGGCGAGACACACTGAAGCTTTCTTT	CASSQDLGARHTEAFF
.	few	TRBV15	TRBJ1-2	TGTGCCACCAGCAGAGATCAGGGAATCAACTATGGCTACACCTTC	CATSRDQGINYGYTF
.	.	TRBV3-1/TRBV3-2	TRBJ2-3	TGTGCCAGCAGCCACCAACCAGGGGATACGCAGTATTTT	CASSHQPGDTQYF
.	.	TRBV30	TRBJ2-1	TGTGCCTGGAGTTGGGGCGACCTAGGGAATGAGCAGTTCTTC	CAWSWGDLGNEQFF
TRBD1	.	TRBV4-1	TRBJ2-7	TGCGCCAGCAGCCAAGGGACAGGGGGTAGCTACGAGCAGTACTTC	CASSQGTGGSYEQYF
TRBD1	.	TRBV19	TRBJ2-2	TGTGCCAGTAGTATACAGGGGGCTGGCGGGGAGCTGTTTTTT	CASSIQGAGGELFF
.	.	TRBV28	TRBJ2-7	TGTGCCAGCAGGGACGGACAGTCTACCTACGAGCAGTACTTC	CASRDGQSTYEQYF
.	.	TRBV28	TRBJ1-5	TGTGCCAGCAACCTACCGCAGGGAAGTCAGCCCCAGCATTTT	CASNLPQGSQPQHF